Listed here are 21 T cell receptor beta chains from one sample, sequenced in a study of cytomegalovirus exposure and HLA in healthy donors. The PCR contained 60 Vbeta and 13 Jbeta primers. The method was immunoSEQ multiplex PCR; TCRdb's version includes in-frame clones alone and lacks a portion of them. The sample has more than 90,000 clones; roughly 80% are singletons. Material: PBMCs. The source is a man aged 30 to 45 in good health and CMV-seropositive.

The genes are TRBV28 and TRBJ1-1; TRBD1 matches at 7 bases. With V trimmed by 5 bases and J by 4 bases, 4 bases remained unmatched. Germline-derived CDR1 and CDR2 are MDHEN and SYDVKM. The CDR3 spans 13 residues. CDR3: CASSQGDGTEAFF. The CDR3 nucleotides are TGTGCCAGCAGTCAGGGGGATGGCACTGAAGCTTTCTTT. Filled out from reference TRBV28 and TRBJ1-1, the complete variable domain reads DVKVTQSSRYLVKRTGEKVFLECVQDMDHENMFWYRQDPGLGLRLIYFSYDVKMKEKGDIPEGYSVSREKKERFSLILESASTNQTSMYLCASSQGDGTEAFFGQGTRLTVV.

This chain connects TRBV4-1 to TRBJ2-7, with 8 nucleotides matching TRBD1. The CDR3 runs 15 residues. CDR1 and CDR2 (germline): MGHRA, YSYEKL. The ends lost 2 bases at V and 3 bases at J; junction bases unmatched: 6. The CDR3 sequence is CASSQQTGEGYEQYF. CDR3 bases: TGCGCCAGCAGCCAACAGACAGGGGAAGGCTACGAGCAGTACTTC.

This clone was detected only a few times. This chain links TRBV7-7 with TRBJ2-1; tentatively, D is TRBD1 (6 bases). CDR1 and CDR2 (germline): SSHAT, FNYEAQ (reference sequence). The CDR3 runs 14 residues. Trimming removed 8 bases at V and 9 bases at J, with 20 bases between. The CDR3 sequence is CASSLGGASSEQFF. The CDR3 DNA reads TGTGCCAGCTCCCTAGGGGGAGCGTCGAGTGAGCAGTTCTTC. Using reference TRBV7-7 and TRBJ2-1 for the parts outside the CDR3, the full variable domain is GAGVSQSPRYKVTKRGQDVTLRCDPISSHATLYWYQQALGQGPEFLTYFNYEAQPDKSGLPSDRFSAERPEGSISTLTIQRTEQRDSAMYRCASSLGGASSEQFFGPGTRLTVL.

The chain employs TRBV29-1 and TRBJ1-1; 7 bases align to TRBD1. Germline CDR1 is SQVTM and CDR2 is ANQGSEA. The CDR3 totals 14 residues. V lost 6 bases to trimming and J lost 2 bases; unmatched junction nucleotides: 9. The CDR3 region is CSVAGTALNTEAFF. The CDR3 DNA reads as TGCAGCGTCGCAGGGACAGCCCTCAACACTGAAGCTTTCTTT.

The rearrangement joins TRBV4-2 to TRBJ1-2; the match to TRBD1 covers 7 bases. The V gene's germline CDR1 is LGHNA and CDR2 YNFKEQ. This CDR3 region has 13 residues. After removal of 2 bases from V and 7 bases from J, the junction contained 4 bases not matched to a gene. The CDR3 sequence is CASSQTGEAGYTF. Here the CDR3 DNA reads TGTGCCAGCAGCCAAACAGGGGAGGCTGGCTACACCTTC.

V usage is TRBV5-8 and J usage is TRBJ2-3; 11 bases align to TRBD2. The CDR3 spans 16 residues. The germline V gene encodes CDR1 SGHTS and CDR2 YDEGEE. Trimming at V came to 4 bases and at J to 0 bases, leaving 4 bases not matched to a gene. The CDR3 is CASSPRTSGSTDTQYF. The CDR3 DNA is TGTGCCAGCAGCCCGAGGACTAGCGGGAGCACAGATACGCAGTATTTT.

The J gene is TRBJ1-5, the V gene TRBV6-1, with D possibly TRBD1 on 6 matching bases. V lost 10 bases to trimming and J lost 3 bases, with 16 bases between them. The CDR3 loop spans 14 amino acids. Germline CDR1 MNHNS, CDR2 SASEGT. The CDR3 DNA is TGTGCCACGACCGCCGGACAGCCCAATCAGCCCCAGCATTTT. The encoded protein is CATTAGQPNQPQHF.

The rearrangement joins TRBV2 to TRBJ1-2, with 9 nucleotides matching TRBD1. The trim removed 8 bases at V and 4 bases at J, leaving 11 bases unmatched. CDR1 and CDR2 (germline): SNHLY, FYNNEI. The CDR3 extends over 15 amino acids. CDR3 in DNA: TGTGCCAGCGGGGCCCGGGACAGGGTCCTCTATGGCTACACCTTC. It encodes CASGARDRVLYGYTF.

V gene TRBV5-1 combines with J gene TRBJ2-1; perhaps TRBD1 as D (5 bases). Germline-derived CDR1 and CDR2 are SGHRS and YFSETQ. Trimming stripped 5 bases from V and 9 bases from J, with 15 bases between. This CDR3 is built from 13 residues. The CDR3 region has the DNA TGCGCCAGCAGACCCCAAAGGGGTCCTGAGCAGTTCTTC. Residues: CASRPQRGPEQFF.

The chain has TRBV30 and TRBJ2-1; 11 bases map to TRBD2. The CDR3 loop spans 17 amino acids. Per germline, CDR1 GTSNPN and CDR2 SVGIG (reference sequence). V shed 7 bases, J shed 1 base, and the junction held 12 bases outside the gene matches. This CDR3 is CASNWVAGGPSYNEQFF. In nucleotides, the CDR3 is TGTGCCTCTAACTGGGTAGCGGGAGGGCCGTCCTACAATGAGCAGTTCTTC.

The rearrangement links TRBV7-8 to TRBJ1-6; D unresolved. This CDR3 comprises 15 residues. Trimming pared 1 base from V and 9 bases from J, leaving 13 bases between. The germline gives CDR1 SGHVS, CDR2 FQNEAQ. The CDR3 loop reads CASSLVGLNFSPLHF. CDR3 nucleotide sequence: TGTGCCAGCAGCTTAGTGGGCCTCAATTTTTCACCCCTCCACTTT.

The DNA of the CDR3 is TGCGCCAGCAGCTTGAACATGGACAGGAGCTCTGGAAACACCATATATTTT. This sequence encodes CASSLNMDRSSGNTIYF. The V call is TRBV5-1, the J call TRBJ1-3, with 7 bases that match TRBD1. Looked up from germline, CDR1 is SGHRS and CDR2 is YFSETQ. The CDR3 runs to 17 residues. V lost 1 base, J lost 0 bases, and 7 bases stayed unmatched.

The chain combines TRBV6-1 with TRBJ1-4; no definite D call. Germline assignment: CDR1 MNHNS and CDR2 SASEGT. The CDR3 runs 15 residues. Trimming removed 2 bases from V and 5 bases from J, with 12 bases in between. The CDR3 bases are TGTGCCAGCAGTGAATATAATCAGTTCAATGAAAAACTGTTTTTT. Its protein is CASSEYNQFNEKLFF.

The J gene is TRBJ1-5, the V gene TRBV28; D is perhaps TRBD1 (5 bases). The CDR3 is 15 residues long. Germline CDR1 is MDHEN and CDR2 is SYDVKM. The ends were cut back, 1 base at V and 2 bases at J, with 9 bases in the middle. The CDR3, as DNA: TGTGCCAGCAGTTTATTCTCGGGGGGCAATCAGCCCCAGCATTTT. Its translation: CASSLFSGGNQPQHF.

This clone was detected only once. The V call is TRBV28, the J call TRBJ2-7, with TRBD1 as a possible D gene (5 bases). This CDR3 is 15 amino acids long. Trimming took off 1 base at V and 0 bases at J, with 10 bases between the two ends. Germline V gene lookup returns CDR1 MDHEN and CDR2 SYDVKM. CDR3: CASSLSGQSSYEQYF. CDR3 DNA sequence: TGTGCCAGCAGTTTATCAGGACAAAGCTCCTACGAGCAGTACTTC.

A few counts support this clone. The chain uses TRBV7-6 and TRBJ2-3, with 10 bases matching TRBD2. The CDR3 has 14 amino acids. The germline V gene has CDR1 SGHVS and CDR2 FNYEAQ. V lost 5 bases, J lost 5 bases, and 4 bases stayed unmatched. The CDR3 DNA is TGTGCCAGCAGCCCAGCGGGGGGGGTAGATACGCAGTATTTT. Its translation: CASSPAGGVDTQYF.

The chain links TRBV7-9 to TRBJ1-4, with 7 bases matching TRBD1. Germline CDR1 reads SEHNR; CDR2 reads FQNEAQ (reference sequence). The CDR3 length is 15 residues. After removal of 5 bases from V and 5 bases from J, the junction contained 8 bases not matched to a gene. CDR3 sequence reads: CASSPLGRGNEKLFF. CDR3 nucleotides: TGTGCCAGCAGCCCCCTGGGCAGGGGGAATGAAAAACTGTTTTTT.

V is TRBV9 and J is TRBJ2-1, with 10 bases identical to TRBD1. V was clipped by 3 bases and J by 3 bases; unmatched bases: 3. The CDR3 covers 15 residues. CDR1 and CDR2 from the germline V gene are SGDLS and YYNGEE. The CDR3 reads CASSADRGLYNEQFF. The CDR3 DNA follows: TGTGCCAGCAGCGCAGACAGGGGGCTCTACAATGAGCAGTTCTTC. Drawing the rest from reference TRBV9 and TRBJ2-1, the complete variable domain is DSGVTQTPKHLITATGQRVTLRCSPRSGDLSVYWYQQSLDQGLQFLIQYYNGEERAKGNILERFSAQQFPDLHSELNLSSLELGDSALYFCASSADRGLYNEQFFGPGTRLTVL.

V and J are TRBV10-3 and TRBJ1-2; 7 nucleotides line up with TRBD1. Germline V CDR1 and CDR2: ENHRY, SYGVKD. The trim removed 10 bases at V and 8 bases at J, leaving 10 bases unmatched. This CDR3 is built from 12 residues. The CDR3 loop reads CASGEAGGGYTF. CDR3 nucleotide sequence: TGTGCCAGCGGGGAGGCAGGGGGAGGCTACACCTTC.

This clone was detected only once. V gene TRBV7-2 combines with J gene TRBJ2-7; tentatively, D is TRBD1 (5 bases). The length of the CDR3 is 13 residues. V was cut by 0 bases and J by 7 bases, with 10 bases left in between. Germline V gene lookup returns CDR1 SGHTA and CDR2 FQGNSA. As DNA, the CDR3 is TGTGCCAGCAGCTTAGCTGGCGCAGGGGAGCAGTACTTC. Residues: CASSLAGAGEQYF.

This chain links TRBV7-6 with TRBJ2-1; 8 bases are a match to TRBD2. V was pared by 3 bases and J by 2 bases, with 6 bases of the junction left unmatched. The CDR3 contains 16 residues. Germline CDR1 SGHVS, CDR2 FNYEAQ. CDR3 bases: TGTGCCAGCAGCTTTAATGCGGGGGGTGCCTACAATGAGCAGTTCTTC. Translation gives CASSFNAGGAYNEQFF.